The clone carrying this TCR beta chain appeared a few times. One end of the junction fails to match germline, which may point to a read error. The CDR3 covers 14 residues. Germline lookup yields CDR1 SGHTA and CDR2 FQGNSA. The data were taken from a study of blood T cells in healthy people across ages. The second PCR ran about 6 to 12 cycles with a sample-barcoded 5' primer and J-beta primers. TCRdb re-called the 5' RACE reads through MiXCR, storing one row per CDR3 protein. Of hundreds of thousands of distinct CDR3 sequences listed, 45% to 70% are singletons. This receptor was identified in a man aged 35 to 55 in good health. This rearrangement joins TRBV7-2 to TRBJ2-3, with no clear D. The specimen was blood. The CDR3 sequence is CASSFGRITDTQYF. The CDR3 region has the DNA TGCGCCAGCAGCTTTGGGCGGATCACAGATACGCAGTATTTT. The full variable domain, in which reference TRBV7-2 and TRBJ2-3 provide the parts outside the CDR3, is GAGVSQSPSNKVTEKGKDVELRCDPISGHTALYWYRQSLGQGLEFLIYFQGNSAPDKSGLPSDRFSAERTGGSVSTLTIQRTQQEDSAVYLCASSFGRITDTQYFGPGTRLTVL.